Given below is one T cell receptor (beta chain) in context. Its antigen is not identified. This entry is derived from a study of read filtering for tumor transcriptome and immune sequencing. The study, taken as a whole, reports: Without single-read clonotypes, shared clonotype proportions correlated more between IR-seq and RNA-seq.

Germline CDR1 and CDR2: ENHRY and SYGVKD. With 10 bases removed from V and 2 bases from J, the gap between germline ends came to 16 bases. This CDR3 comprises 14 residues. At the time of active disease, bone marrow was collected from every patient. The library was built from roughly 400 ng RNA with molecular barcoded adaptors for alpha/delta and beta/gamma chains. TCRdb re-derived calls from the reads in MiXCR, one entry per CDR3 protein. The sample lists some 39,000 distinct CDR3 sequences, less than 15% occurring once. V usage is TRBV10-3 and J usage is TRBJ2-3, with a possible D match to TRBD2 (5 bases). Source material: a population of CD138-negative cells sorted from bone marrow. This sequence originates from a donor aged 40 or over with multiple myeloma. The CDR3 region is CATMGEEFTDTQYF. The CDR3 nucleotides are TGTGCCACCATGGGAGAGGAATTCACAGATACGCAGTATTTT.